What follows are 26 T cell receptor beta chains derived from one specimen sequenced in a study of shared clonotypes between healthy human individuals. Repertoires were generated with immunoSEQ multiplex PCR, while TCRdb's copy carries only in-frame clones and drops some. The sample has 490,000 or so clones; around 80% are singletons. Source material: PBMCs. The receptors shown here come from a woman aged 40 to 49 in good health. Some clones in this sample may be carry-over from other donors' samples.

There are a few counts of this clone. The chain couples TRBV7-9 to TRBJ2-1; either TRBD1 or TRBD2 may fit D (5 bases each). Germline-derived CDR1 and CDR2 are SEHNR and FQNEAQ (reference sequence). V lost 1 base, J lost 1 base, and 8 bases lay in between. The CDR3 sequence is 15 residues long. DNA for the CDR3: TGTGCCAGCAGCTTAGGGGACCCATCCTACAATGAGCAGTTCTTC. It encodes CASSLGDPSYNEQFF.

The chain combines TRBV11-2 with TRBJ2-5; the match to TRBD2 covers 10 bases. Per germline, CDR1 SGHAT and CDR2 FQNNGV. After removal of 4 bases from V and 5 bases from J, the junction contained 13 bases not matched to a gene. This CDR3 region has 17 residues. Written as DNA, the CDR3 is TGTGCCAGCAGCTCGGGGTCTAGCGGGAGAAGCGGGGAGACCCAGTACTTC. It yields the protein CASSSGSSGRSGETQYF.

This clone was seen a handful of times. The chain recombines TRBV20-1 with TRBJ1-1; D is undetermined. This CDR3 spans 11 amino acids. Germline V lookup: CDR1 DFQATT, CDR2 SNEGSKA (reference sequence). Trimming took 5 bases from V and 6 from J, leaving 10 bases between them. The CDR3 sequence is CSAAPLAEAFF. The CDR3 DNA follows: TGCAGTGCTGCCCCGCTCGCTGAAGCTTTCTTT.

On this clone: The sample holds other DNA sequences that translate to the same CDR3. V usage is TRBV2 and J usage is TRBJ1-4, with 7 bases matching TRBD1. Trimming at V came to 6 bases and at J to 8 bases, leaving 6 bases not matched to a gene. This CDR3 is built from 13 residues. Germline V CDR1 and CDR2: SNHLY, FYNNEI. The CDR3 reads CASSGQVGEKLFF. The CDR3 bases are TGTGCCAGCAGCGGACAGGTTGGGGAAAAACTGTTTTTT.

This chain connects TRBV7-8 to TRBJ2-7; 8 nucleotides align to TRBD2. Germline assignment: CDR1 SGHVS and CDR2 FQNEAQ. The CDR3 sequence is 16 residues long. V was clipped by 1 base and J by 4 bases; unmatched bases: 9. CDR3 DNA: TGTGCCAGCAGCTTAGTTTCGGCGGGAGGTGTGTACGAGCAGTACTTC. This encodes CASSLVSAGGVYEQYF.

The rearrangement links TRBV6-6 to TRBJ2-7; 10 bases line up with TRBD2. V lost 5 bases to trimming and J lost 3 bases; unmatched junction nucleotides: 4. The length of the CDR3 is 14 residues. Germline assignment: CDR1 MNHNY and CDR2 SVGAGI (reference sequence). The CDR3 is CASSPRTSGYEQYF. In DNA form, the CDR3 reads TGTGCCAGCAGTCCCCGGACTAGCGGCTACGAGCAGTACTTC.

The chain recombines TRBV10-2 with TRBJ2-7; TRBD2 matches at 9 bases. The CDR3 is made up of 16 amino acids. After removal of 2 bases from V and 1 base from J, the junction contained 6 bases not matched to a gene. The germline V gene has CDR1 WSHSY and CDR2 SAAADI. Here the CDR3 DNA reads TGCGCCAGCAGTGAGGGGGAGCTAGCGGGATCCTACGAGCAGTACTTC. This codes for CASSEGELAGSYEQYF.

The J gene is TRBJ1-1, the V gene TRBV2; D not resolved. The CDR3 extends over 13 amino acids. CDR1 SNHLY and CDR2 FYNNEI come from the germline V gene. The V end was cut by 4 bases, the J end by 1 base, with 7 bases between. The CDR3 DNA reads as TGTGCCAGCAGTGCGCAGACGAACACTGAAGCTTTCTTT. Amino acid sequence: CASSAQTNTEAFF.

This clone was counted once. An end of the junction differs from the germline gene, which may be a read error. The same CDR3 is also encoded by other DNA sequences in this sample. The chain employs TRBV30 and TRBJ1-1; 9 positions match TRBD1. Germline V lookup: CDR1 GTSNPN, CDR2 SVGIG (reference sequence). This CDR3 spans 13 amino acids. CDR3 in amino acids: CAWIQGAGTEAFF. The CDR3, as DNA: TGCGCCTGGATACAGGGGGCAGGGACTGAAGCTTTCTTT.

This clone was seen once. V gene TRBV12-5 combines with J gene TRBJ2-2; D is tentatively TRBD1 or TRBD2 (6 bases each). Per the germline V gene, CDR1 is LGHNT and CDR2 is FRNRAP. The length of the CDR3 is 15 residues. Deletions cut 7 bases from V and 2 bases from J, with 14 bases between. The CDR3: CASAQGGINTGELFF. As DNA, the CDR3 is TGTGCTAGTGCCCAAGGGGGGATTAACACCGGGGAGCTGTTTTTT.

J is TRBJ2-5 and V is TRBV6-1, with 7 bases aligning to TRBD2. The junction had 11 bases not matched to a gene; V was cut back by 4 bases and J by 9 bases. CDR3 length: 14 amino acids. Germline V lookup: CDR1 MNHNS, CDR2 SASEGT. CDR3 DNA sequence: TGTGCCAGCAGTGTAACCGGGGGGAGTGTGGCCCAGTACTTC. Translated, it gives CASSVTGGSVAQYF.

There are many counts of this clone. V and J are TRBV5-1 and TRBJ2-1, with TRBD1 matching over 7 bases. CDR1 SGHRS and CDR2 YFSETQ come from the germline V gene. The CDR3 has 16 residues. With V trimmed by 0 bases and J by 4 bases, 7 bases remained unmatched. The CDR3 DNA sequence: TGCGCCAGCAGCTTGGAGAGGGGACAGCTATACAATGAGCAGTTCTTC. This translates into CASSLERGQLYNEQFF.

This clone was observed a few times. One base separates it from a far larger clone, so it is likely a read error. The chain uses TRBV7-9 and TRBJ1-1, with D hard to call. V was cut by 4 bases and J by 0 bases, with 6 bases left in between. The CDR3 totals 13 residues. Germline V gene lookup returns CDR1 SEHNR and CDR2 FQNEAQ (reference sequence). CDR3 sequence: CASSSDMNTEAFF. In nucleotides, the CDR3 is TGTGCCAGCAGCTCAGACATGAACACTGAAGCTTTCTTT.

The chain carries TRBV5-6 and TRBJ1-1, with unresolved D. The CDR3 is 15 amino acids. Trimming took off 1 base at V and 1 base at J, with 11 bases between the two ends. CDR1 is SGHDT, CDR2 YYEEEE, per germline. CDR3 nucleotides: TGTGCCAGCAGCTTGTACAGCCTGGGGAACACTGAAGCTTTCTTT. Translated, it gives CASSLYSLGNTEAFF.

V and J are TRBV30 and TRBJ2-6; D is possibly TRBD1 (7 bases). This CDR3 is built from 17 residues. Germline loops: CDR1 GTSNPN, CDR2 SVGIG (reference sequence). V gave up 8 bases and J gave up 0 bases, with 20 bases separating them. The CDR3 loop is CAPPIQGRSSGANVLTF. The CDR3 DNA reads TGTGCCCCGCCAATACAGGGGAGGTCCTCTGGGGCCAACGTCCTGACTTTC.

The gene calls are TRBV12-5 and TRBJ1-5, with D uncertain. Between the trimmed V and J ends, which lost 2 bases and 4 bases, there was a span of 6 bases. CDR1 LGHNT and CDR2 FRNRAP come from the germline V gene. This CDR3 comprises 13 residues. The CDR3 loop reads CASGLNRNQPQHF. The DNA of the CDR3 is TGTGCTAGTGGTTTGAACAGAAATCAGCCCCAGCATTTT.

CDR3 sequence (DNA): TGCGCCAGCAGCCCCCCTGGACAGGGGGCTTACGAGCAGTACTTC. Translated: CASSPPGQGAYEQYF. This chain links TRBV5-1 with TRBJ2-7, with TRBD1 identical over 11 bases. CDR3 size: 15 residues. V lost 4 bases, J lost 4 bases, and 7 bases stayed unmatched. The germline V gene encodes CDR1 SGHRS and CDR2 YFSETQ.

The genes are TRBV7-3 and TRBJ2-7, with a weak D call TRBD1 (6 bases). Germline CDR1 and CDR2: SGHTA and FQGTGA. This CDR3 is built from 13 residues. V was shortened by 3 bases and J by 2 bases, with 8 bases between the two germline ends. Here the CDR3 reads CASSLTGAYEQYF. CDR3 coding DNA: TGTGCCAGCAGCTTGACAGGAGCCTACGAGCAGTACTTC.

This clone was counted once. The rearrangement uses TRBV28 and TRBJ1-2; TRBD1 matches at 10 bases. Germline V gives CDR1 MDHEN, CDR2 SYDVKM. V trimming: 0 bases; J trimming: 8 bases; junction bases outside the gene matches: 3. The CDR3 runs to 14 residues. CDR3 DNA: TGTGCCAGCAGTTTATGGGGGACAGGGGACGGCTACACCTTC. Translation gives CASSLWGTGDGYTF.

The chain combines TRBV11-2 with TRBJ2-1; D may correspond to TRBD1 or TRBD2 (5 bases each). Trimming removed 8 bases at V and 2 bases at J, with 16 bases between. The CDR3 is made up of 15 amino acids. CDR1 SGHAT and CDR2 FQNNGV come from the germline V gene. This CDR3 reads CASSRDLPTYNEQFF. DNA for the CDR3: TGTGCCAGCTCCCGGGACCTACCTACCTACAATGAGCAGTTCTTC.

This clone was recorded many times. The chain combines TRBV2 with TRBJ1-1; TRBD1 is a possible D gene (6 bases). This CDR3 comprises 13 residues. V lost 6 bases and J 8 bases, leaving 16 bases between the germline ends. The germline V gene has CDR1 SNHLY and CDR2 FYNNEI. CDR3 sequence: CASRYRDNFEAFF. CDR3 in DNA: TGTGCCAGCAGATACAGGGACAACTTCGAAGCTTTCTTT.

In this sample, this clone turned up many times. The J gene is TRBJ2-1, the V gene TRBV7-9, with 10 bases aligning to TRBD1. Looked up from germline, CDR1 is SEHNR and CDR2 is FQNEAQ (reference sequence). Unmatched junction bases numbered 13, after V lost 5 bases and J lost 9 bases. The CDR3 has 16 residues. CDR3 in amino acids: CASSPGPGTGVFEQFF. As DNA, the CDR3 is TGTGCCAGCAGCCCGGGGCCCGGGACAGGGGTGTTTGAGCAGTTCTTC.

In its sample, this clone was seen many times. The gene calls are TRBV7-2 and TRBJ2-5; 8 bases align to TRBD2. CDR3 size: 15 residues. V lost 0 bases and J lost 5; bases outside the gene matches: 5. The germline CDR1 and CDR2 sequences are SGHTA and FQGNSA. CDR3 region: CASSLASGIGETQYF. The CDR3 DNA is TGTGCCAGCAGCTTAGCTAGCGGGATCGGGGAGACCCAGTACTTC. The full variable domain, completed using reference TRBV7-2 and TRBJ2-5, is GAGVSQSPSNKVTEKGKDVELRCDPISGHTALYWYRQSLGQGLEFLIYFQGNSAPDKSGLPSDRFSAERTGGSVSTLTIQRTQQEDSAVYLCASSLASGIGETQYFGPGTRLLVL.

The rearrangement links TRBV7-2 to TRBJ2-2, with TRBD2 as a possible D gene (5 bases). The germline gives CDR1 SGHTA, CDR2 FQGNSA. This CDR3 spans 15 amino acids. V was clipped by 1 base and J by 6 bases, with 12 bases between them. The CDR3 spells CASSLVPSPSGELFF. The CDR3, as DNA: TGTGCCAGCAGCTTAGTTCCTAGCCCCTCCGGGGAGCTGTTTTTT.

This rearrangement joins TRBV2 to TRBJ1-4; 12 bases fit TRBD1. The V segment lost 3 bases and the J segment 7 bases; nucleotides outside the gene matches: 9. This CDR3 comprises 17 residues. Germline lookup yields CDR1 SNHLY and CDR2 FYNNEI. The CDR3 DNA reads TGTGCCAGCAGTGAGGACGGGACAGGGGGCGCCGTTGAAAAACTGTTTTTT. This encodes CASSEDGTGGAVEKLFF.

V is TRBV7-9 and J is TRBJ1-2; D not certain. Germline loops: CDR1 SEHNR, CDR2 FQNEAQ (reference sequence). This CDR3 has 16 residues. V lost 5 bases, J lost 6 bases, and 22 bases lay in between. The CDR3 coding sequence is TGTGCCAGCAGCCCCTTGATTGGGTCGGGGTCGGATGGCTACACCTTC. Translation: CASSPLIGSGSDGYTF.